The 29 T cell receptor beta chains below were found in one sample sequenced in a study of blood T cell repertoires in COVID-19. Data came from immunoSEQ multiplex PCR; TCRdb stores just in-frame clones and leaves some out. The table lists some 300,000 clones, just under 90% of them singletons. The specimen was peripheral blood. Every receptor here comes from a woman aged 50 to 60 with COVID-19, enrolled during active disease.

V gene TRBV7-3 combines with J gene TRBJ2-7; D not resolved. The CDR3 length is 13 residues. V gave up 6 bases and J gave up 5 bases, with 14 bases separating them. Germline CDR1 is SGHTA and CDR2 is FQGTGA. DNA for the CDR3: TGTGCCAGCAGTGTTGTTTTTTTAGACGAGCAGTACTTC. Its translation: CASSVVFLDEQYF. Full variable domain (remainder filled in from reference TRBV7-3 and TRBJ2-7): GAGVSQTPSNKVTEKGKYVELRCDPISGHTALYWYRQSLGQGPEFLIYFQGTGAADDSGLPNDRFFAVRPEGSVSTLKIQRTERGDSAVYLCASSVVFLDEQYFGPGTRLTVT.

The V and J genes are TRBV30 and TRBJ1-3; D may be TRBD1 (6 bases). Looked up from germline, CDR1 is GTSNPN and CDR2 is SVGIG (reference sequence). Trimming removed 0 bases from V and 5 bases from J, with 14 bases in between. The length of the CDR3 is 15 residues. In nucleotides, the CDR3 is TGTGCCTGGAGTGTTGGAGGACAGTCAAGAAACACCATATATTTT. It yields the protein CAWSVGGQSRNTIYF.

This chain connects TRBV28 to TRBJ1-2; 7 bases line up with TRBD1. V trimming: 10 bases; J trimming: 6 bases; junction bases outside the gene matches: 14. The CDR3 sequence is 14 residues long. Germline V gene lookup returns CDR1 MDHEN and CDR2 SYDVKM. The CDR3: CAILTQGPIDGYTF. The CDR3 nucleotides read TGTGCCATTCTCACACAGGGGCCCATAGATGGCTACACCTTC.

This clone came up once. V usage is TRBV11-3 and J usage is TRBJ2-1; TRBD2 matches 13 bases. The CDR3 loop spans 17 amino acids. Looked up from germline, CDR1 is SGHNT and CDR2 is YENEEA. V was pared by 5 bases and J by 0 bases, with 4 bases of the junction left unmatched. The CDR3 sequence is CASSPRTSGSSYNEQFF. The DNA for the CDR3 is TGTGCCAGCAGCCCCCGGACTAGCGGGAGCTCCTACAATGAGCAGTTCTTC.

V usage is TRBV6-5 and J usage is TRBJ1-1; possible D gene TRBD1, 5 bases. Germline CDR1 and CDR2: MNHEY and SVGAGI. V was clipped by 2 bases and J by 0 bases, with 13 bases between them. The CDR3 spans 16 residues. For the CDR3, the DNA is TGTGCCAGCAGTTACCGACGACAGAGAATGAACACTGAAGCTTTCTTT. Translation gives CASSYRRQRMNTEAFF.

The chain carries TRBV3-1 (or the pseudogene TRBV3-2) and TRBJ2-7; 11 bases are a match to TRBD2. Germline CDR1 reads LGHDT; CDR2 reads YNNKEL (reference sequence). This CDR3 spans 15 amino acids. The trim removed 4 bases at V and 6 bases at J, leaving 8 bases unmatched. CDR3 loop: CASSPRLAGSSEQYF. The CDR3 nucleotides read TGTGCCAGCAGCCCGCGACTAGCGGGAAGCTCCGAGCAGTACTTC.

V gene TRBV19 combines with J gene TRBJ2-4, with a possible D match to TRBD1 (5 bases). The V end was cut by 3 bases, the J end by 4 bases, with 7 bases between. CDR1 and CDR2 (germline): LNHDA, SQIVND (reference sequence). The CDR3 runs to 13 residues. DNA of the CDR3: TGTGCCAGTAGTATTCAGGGAAAAAACATTCAGTACTTC. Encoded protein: CASSIQGKNIQYF.

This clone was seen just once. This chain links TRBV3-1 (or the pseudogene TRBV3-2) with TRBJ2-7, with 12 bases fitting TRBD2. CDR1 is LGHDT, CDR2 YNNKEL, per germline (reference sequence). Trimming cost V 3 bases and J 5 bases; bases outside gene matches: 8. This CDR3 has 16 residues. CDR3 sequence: CASSHSSGRARHEQYF. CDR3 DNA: TGTGCCAGCAGCCATTCTAGCGGGAGGGCTCGACACGAGCAGTACTTC.

As DNA, the CDR3 is TGTGCCAGCAGCCAAGAAGTAGCGGGAGTTGGCTCCTACGAGCAGTACTTC. This translates into CASSQEVAGVGSYEQYF. This chain uses TRBV14 with TRBJ2-7; 9 bases line up with TRBD2. Germline V gives CDR1 SGHDN, CDR2 FVKESK. CDR3 length equals 17 residues. The V gene end was trimmed by 0 bases and the J gene end by 0 bases; junction bases not matched to a gene: 6.

CDR3: CASSIGGAGGYEQYF. In DNA, the CDR3 is TGTGCCAGTAGTATAGGAGGAGCGGGAGGATACGAGCAGTACTTC. V gene TRBV19 combines with J gene TRBJ2-7, with TRBD2 matching 9 bases. Germline CDR1 is LNHDA and CDR2 is SQIVND (reference sequence). The ends lost 1 base at V and 4 bases at J; junction bases unmatched: 5. The CDR3 runs 15 residues.

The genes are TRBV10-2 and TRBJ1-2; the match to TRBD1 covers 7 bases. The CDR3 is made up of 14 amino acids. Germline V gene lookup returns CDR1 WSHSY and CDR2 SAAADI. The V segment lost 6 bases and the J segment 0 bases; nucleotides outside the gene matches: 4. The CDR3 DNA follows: TGCGCCAGCAGCGGGACAGCGACTAACTATGGCTACACCTTC. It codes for CASSGTATNYGYTF.

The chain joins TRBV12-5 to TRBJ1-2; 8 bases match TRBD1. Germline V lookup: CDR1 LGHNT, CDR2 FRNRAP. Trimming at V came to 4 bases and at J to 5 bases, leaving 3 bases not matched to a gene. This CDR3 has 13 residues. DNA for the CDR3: TGTGCTAGTGGTTCGGGACAGGTTTATGGCTACACCTTC. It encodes CASGSGQVYGYTF.

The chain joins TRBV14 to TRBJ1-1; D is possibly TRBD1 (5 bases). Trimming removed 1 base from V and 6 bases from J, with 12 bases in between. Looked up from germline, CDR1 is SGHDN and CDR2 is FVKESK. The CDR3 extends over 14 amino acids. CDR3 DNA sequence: TGTGCCAGCAGCCAAGGTCAGGGCTACCCTGAAGCTTTCTTT. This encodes CASSQGQGYPEAFF.

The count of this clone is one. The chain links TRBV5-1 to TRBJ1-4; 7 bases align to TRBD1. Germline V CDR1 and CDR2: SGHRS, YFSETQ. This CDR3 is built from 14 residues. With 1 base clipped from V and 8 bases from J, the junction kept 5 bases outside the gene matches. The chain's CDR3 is CASSLQQGREKLFF. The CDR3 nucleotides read TGCGCCAGCAGCTTGCAACAGGGGCGCGAAAAACTGTTTTTT.

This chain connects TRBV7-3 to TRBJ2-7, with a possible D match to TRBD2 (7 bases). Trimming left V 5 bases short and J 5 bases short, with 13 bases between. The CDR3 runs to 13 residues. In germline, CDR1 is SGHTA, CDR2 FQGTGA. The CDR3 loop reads CASSPWEGDEQYF. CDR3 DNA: TGTGCCAGCAGCCCTTGGGAGGGGGACGAGCAGTACTTC.

As DNA, the CDR3 is TGTGCCAGCAGCTTTCGGGACAAACCCGGGACTAGAGAGCAGTACTTC. Translation: CASSFRDKPGTREQYF. The chain recombines TRBV5-8 with TRBJ2-7, with 8 nucleotides matching TRBD2. Germline CDR1 is SGHTS and CDR2 is YDEGEE. V lost 2 bases and J lost 7; bases outside the gene matches: 14. The CDR3 covers 16 residues.

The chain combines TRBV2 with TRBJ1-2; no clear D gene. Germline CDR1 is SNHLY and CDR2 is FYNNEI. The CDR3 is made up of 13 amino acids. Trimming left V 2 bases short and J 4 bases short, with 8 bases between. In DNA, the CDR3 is TGTGCCAGCAGTGAAAGGAGAACCTATGGCTACACCTTC. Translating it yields CASSERRTYGYTF.

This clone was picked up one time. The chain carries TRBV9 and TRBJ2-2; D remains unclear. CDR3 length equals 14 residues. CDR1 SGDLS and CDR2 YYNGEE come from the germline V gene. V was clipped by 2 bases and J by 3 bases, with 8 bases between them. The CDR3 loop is CASSVDGYTGELFF. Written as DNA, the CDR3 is TGTGCCAGCAGCGTTGACGGGTACACCGGGGAGCTGTTTTTT.

In nucleotides, the CDR3 is TGTGCCAGCAGCCTGACAGGGGGCTGGGAGACCCAGTACTTC. It yields the protein CASSLTGGWETQYF. The V call is TRBV7-3, the J call TRBJ2-5; 10 bases map to TRBD1. Germline V gene sequence: CDR1 SGHTA, CDR2 FQGTGA. Trimming took 5 bases from V and 5 from J; bases not matched to a gene: 5. CDR3 length: 14 residues.

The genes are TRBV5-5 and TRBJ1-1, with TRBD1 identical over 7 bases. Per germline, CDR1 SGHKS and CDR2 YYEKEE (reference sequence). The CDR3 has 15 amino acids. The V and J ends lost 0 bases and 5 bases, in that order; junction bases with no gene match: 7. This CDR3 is CASSLERGRRTEAFF. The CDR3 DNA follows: TGTGCCAGCAGCTTGGAGAGGGGGCGTAGGACTGAAGCTTTCTTT.

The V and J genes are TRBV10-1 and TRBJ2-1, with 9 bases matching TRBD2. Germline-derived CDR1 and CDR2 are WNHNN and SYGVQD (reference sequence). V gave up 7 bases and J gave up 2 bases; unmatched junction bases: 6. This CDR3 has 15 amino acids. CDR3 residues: CASTESGRTYNEQFF. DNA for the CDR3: TGCGCCAGCACCGAAAGCGGGAGGACCTACAATGAGCAGTTCTTC.

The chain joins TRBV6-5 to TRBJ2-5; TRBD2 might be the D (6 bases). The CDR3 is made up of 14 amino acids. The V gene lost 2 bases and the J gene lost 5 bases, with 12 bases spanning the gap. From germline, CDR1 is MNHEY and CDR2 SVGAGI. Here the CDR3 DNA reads TGTGCCAGCAGTTACGCGACTAGTCGGGAGACCCAGTACTTC. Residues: CASSYATSRETQYF.

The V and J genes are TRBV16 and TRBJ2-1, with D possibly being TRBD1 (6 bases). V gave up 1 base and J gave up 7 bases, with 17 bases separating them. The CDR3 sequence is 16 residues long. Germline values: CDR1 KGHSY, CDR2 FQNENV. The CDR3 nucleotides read TGTGCCAGCAGCCAATTCGCCGGACAGCTGGGGAATGAGCAGTTCTTC. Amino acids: CASSQFAGQLGNEQFF.

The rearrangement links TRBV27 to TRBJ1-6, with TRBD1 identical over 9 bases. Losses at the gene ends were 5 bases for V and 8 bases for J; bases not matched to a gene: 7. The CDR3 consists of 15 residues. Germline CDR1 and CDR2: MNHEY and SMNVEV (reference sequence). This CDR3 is CASSPPGQGDSPLHF. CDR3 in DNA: TGTGCCAGCAGTCCGCCGGGACAGGGCGATTCACCCCTCCACTTT.

The CDR3 bases are TGTGCCAGCATTGCGGGGAGGAATGGTCAGCCCCAGCATTTT. Translation: CASIAGRNGQPQHF. The V and J genes are TRBV6-5 and TRBJ1-5; D is unclear. Looked up from germline, CDR1 is MNHEY and CDR2 is SVGAGI. The germline V and J ends were trimmed by 7 bases and 6 bases, with 16 bases remaining between them. The CDR3 extends over 14 amino acids.

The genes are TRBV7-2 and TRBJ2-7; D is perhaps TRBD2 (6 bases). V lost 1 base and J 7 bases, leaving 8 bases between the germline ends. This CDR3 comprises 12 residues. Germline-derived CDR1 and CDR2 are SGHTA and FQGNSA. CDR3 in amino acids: CASSLGGGEQYF. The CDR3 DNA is TGTGCCAGCAGCTTAGGTGGGGGGGAGCAGTACTTC.

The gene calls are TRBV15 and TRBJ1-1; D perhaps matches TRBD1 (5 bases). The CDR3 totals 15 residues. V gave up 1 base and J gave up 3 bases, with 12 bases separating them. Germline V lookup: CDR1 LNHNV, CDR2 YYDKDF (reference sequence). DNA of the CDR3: TGTGCCACCAGCAGAGTATCGGGGGGGGACACTGAAGCTTTCTTT. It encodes CATSRVSGGDTEAFF.

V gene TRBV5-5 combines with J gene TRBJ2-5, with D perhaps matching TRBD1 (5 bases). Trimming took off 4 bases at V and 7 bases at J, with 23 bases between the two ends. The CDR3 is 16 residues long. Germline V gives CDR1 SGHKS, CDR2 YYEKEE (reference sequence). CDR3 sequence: CASSASPRASQGTQYF. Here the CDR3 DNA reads TGTGCCAGCAGCGCCTCCCCCAGGGCCAGCCAGGGGACCCAGTACTTC.

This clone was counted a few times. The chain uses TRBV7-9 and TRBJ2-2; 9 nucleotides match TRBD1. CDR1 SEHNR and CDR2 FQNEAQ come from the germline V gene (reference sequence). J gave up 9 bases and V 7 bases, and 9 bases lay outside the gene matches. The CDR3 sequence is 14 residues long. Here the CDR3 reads CASTYRTGARELFF. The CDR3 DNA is TGTGCCAGCACCTACCGGACAGGGGCTAGGGAGCTGTTTTTT.